The present TCR beta chain was sequenced within a study of blood T cell repertoires in COVID-19 (dated by TCRdb to the early 2020s). Concerning the study at large: The collaborator samples originated in the United States, Italy and Spain and spanned the acute and convalescent phases of COVID-19. A freely available public database, intended as a resource for researchers studying the immune response to SARS-CoV-2, is where the repertoires were released. The samples were drawn from two sources: the first 160 participants of the ongoing ImmuneRACE study, and fewer than 1,500 subjects contributed by 6 global collaborators. Where available, HLA class I and class II types were taken from metadata supplied by the sample provider and were not determined by assay-based typing. The material from the prospective study consisted of cDNA or gDNA derived from T cells, B-cell-depleted T cells, or PBMCs. Subjects who had been exposed to COVID-19, were actively infected with it, or had recovered from it provided the deeply sampled blood TCRbeta repertoires that made up the dataset. Nearly every sample came with metadata listing a de-identified subject ID, COVID-19 status, age in years and sex.

Each collaborating institution followed its own protocols to collect whole blood in K2EDTA tubes. For TCRbeta analysis, collaborator samples were shipped as frozen whole blood, as isolated PBMCs, or as DNA extracted from either sample type. About this clone: Its antigen is unknown. No qualities accompany the bases; no much larger clone lies one base away.

Here is what the overall study found, with its caveats: The quantity of clinical and demographic metadata differed by source and by participant and was supplied without curation.

The immunoSEQ Assay, a bias-controlled multiplex PCR, was used to amplify TCRbeta CDR3 regions from genomic DNA. In the paper's pipeline: Nucleated cell counts per sample were estimated from amplification of reference gene primers within the assay. To quantify the absolute abundance of each unique TCRbeta CDR3 rearrangement, sequence reads were collapsed and filtered. For each sample, productive Simpson clonality was calculated as the square root of Simpson's diversity index over productive rearrangements. TCRdb holds this immuneACCESS table with in-frame rearrangements only. Some clones are missing; in checked studies, unresolved V genes explain under half, and the rest has no known cause. Clonal size and the V and J genes are those of that table, whereas D and trimming came from the DNA. The sample data list about 220,000 clones, and 82% of these were observed just once. The ten largest clones take up about 3.8% of the sample.

This sequence was found in an elderly woman with acute or convalescent COVID-19. Sequencing was carried out using peripheral blood.

Read as DNA, the sequence is TGTGCCAGCAGCCAAGAGGGAGCAATTACGCAGTATTTT. It encodes CASSQEGAITQYF. The chain joins TRBV3-1 (or the pseudogene TRBV3-2) to TRBJ2-3; the D gene is perhaps TRBD2, from 5 matching bases. The germline V gene (reference sequence) gives CDR1 as LGHDT and CDR2 as YNNKEL. From the cysteine through the phenylalanine, the CDR3 covers 13 amino acids. The kept DNA is CDR3 alone, 39 bases in frame from the first base. V sheds 0 bases and J sheds 8 bases, leaving 9 bases between their ends.